This TCR beta chain was sequenced during a study of T cells expressing NK-cell markers. Looked up from germline, CDR1 is MNHNS and CDR2 is SASEGT. The CDR3 has 13 amino acids. For each CDR3 protein, TCRdb gives one entry from its re-call of the 5' RACE reads, without DNA. Its table lists around 380,000 distinct CDR3 sequences. The origin of this receptor is a woman aged 45-65 years in good health. This chain joins TRBV6-1 and TRBJ2-7; TCRdb calls TRBD2, which cannot be checked without DNA. Source material: blood T cells: a sorted CD56 or NKG2C T cell subset, CD4+ or CD8+ T cells, or bulk PBMC T cells (not recorded which). The CDR3 protein is CASSSLVGYEQYF.